This section outlines one T cell receptor beta chain sequence together with its context. The antigen is undetermined. V was shortened by 5 bases and J by 0 bases, with 17 bases between the two germline ends. Per the germline V gene, CDR1 is LNHDA and CDR2 is SQIVND (reference sequence). This CDR3 has 17 amino acids. This sample is drawn from a study of T cell responses to AZD1222 COVID-19 vaccine. For the study at large: Pooling covered second doses at about 4 or about 12 weeks.

Sequencing used immunoSEQ multiplex PCR; TCRdb keeps in-frame clones, though not all of them. The data contain 90,000 to 150,000 clones, roughly nine tenths of them singletons. Findings and caveats of the study: Baseline antibody screening turned up just 6 or 7 seropositive AZD1222 recipients. In all cases, repertoires were sampled only after the peak T cell response. Across spike, vaccine-associated CD4 TCRs were found, dominant at 160-218 and 743-854.

The TCR originated in an adult in good health. The sequencing used peripheral blood, collected on day 0 of AZD1222 vaccination. V usage is TRBV19 and J usage is TRBJ2-1; D is undetermined. The CDR3, as DNA: TGTGCCAGTAGTCTACCCGCCGGGCCCGGCTCCTACAATGAGCAGTTCTTC. It translates to CASSLPAGPGSYNEQFF.